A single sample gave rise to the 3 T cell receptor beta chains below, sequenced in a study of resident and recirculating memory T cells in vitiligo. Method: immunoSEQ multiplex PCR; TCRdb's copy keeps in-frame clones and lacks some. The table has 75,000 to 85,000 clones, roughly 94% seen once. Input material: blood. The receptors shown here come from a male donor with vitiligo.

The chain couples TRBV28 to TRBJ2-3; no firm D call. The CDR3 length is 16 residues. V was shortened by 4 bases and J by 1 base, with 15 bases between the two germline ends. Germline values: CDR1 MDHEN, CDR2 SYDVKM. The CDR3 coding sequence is TGTGCCAGCAGTTCCCCCTGGCGGAGAGGCACAGATACGCAGTATTTT. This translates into CASSSPWRRGTDTQYF.

CDR3 loop: CASSSRTGRGTGELFF. DNA of the CDR3: TGTGCCAGCAGCTCGAGGACAGGGAGAGGCACCGGGGAGCTGTTTTTT. The chain recombines TRBV7-9 with TRBJ2-2, with TRBD1 matching 8 bases. In germline, CDR1 is SEHNR, CDR2 FQNEAQ (reference sequence). Unmatched junction bases numbered 8, after V lost 4 bases and J lost 4 bases. CDR3 size: 16 residues.

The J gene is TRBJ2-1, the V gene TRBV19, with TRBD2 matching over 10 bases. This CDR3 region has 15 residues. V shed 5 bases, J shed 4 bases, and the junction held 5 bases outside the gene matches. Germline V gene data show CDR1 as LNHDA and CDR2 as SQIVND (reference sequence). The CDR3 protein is CASSVLAGTYNEQFF. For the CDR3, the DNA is TGTGCCAGTAGTGTACTAGCGGGAACGTACAATGAGCAGTTCTTC.